This TCR beta chain was captured by sequencing in a study of CXCR3-negative and CXCR3-positive naive CD8 T cells. Broader study findings: In cryopreserved cells, CXCR3 expression partially decreased, and fresh PBMCs were used in most assays.

This CDR3 is 13 amino acids long. For this clonotype: Antigen: not known.

With UMI labels, 5' RACE was used to prepare the TRB cDNA libraries. Reprocessing the 5' RACE reads, TCRdb reports a single entry for every CDR3 protein and omits DNA. The table lists roughly 70,000 distinct CDR3 sequences. The sample consisted of naive CXCR3- CD8+ T cells from blood. Subset specified: CD45RO-CCR7+CD27+CD95- naive CD8+ T cells lacking CXCR3 (TNR3-). The chain recombines TRBV12-3 or TRBV12-4 with TRBJ2-2. The receptor's source is a human donor in good health. Some clones in this sample may be carry-over from other donors' samples. CDR3 region: CASSLGTVGELFF.